A selection of T cell receptor beta chains follows, all from one sample in a study of cytomegalovirus exposure and HLA in healthy donors. Some clones are missing from TCRdb's copy, which holds only in-frame ones; the method was immunoSEQ multiplex PCR. The sample shows 120,000 or so clones, 80% to 85% of them seen only once. The specimen sequenced was PBMCs. Receptors originate from a human donor in good health. CDR3s include the opening cysteine and the closing phenylalanine or tryptophan. D genes are given only for firm matches. Clone size, where shown, is once, few, many, or a class for clones that have expanded.

clone_size: NA; d_call: TRBD1; cdr3_length: 16; v_call: TRBV13; j_call: TRBJ2-7; cdr3_nt: TGTGCCAGCAGCGTCAAACGGGACAGGGCTTCCTACGAGCAGTACTTC; cdr3_aa: CASSVKRDRASYEQYF
clone_size: few; d_call: TRBD1; cdr3_length: 16; v_call: TRBV10-2; j_call: TRBJ1-4; cdr3_nt: TGCGCCAGCAGTGAGGTCAACAGGGGAACTAATGAAAAACTGTTTTTT; cdr3_aa: CASSEVNRGTNEKLFF
clone_size: NA; d_call: NA; cdr3_length: 14; v_call: TRBV7-6; j_call: TRBJ2-5; cdr3_nt: TGTGCCAGCAGCTTAGTCGGTAGCCTGGAGACCCAGTACTTC; cdr3_aa: CASSLVGSLETQYF
clone_size: NA; d_call: NA; cdr3_length: 13; v_call: TRBV7-8; j_call: TRBJ1-3; cdr3_nt: TGTGCCAGCAGTTTGCAGGGGGGAAACACCATATATTTT; cdr3_aa: CASSLQGGNTIYF
clone_size: NA; d_call: NA; cdr3_length: 14; v_call: TRBV5-1; j_call: TRBJ2-5; cdr3_nt: TGCGCCAGCAGCTTTGGTGGGGGCGAGGAGACCCAGTACTTC; cdr3_aa: CASSFGGGEETQYF
clone_size: once; d_call: NA; cdr3_length: 15; v_call: TRBV23-1; j_call: TRBJ2-7; cdr3_nt: TGCGCCAGCGGTCTTGGCCGGAGGCCCTCCCACGAGCAGTACTTC; cdr3_aa: CASGLGRRPSHEQYF
clone_size: NA; d_call: NA; cdr3_length: 11; v_call: TRBV28; j_call: TRBJ2-7; cdr3_nt: TGTGCCAGCACCTCCTACTACGAGCAGTACTTC; cdr3_aa: CASTSYYEQYF
clone_size: NA; d_call: NA; cdr3_length: 15; v_call: TRBV7-9; j_call: TRBJ2-5; cdr3_nt: TGTGCCAGCATCCCACCGGGCCCAAAGGGGGAGACCCAGTACTTC; cdr3_aa: CASIPPGPKGETQYF
clone_size: NA; d_call: TRBD2; cdr3_length: 13; v_call: TRBV5-1; j_call: TRBJ2-1; cdr3_nt: TGCGCCAGCAACCTAGCGGGTACACGTGAGCAGTTCTTC; cdr3_aa: CASNLAGTREQFF
clone_size: once; d_call: TRBD2; cdr3_length: 16; v_call: TRBV19; j_call: TRBJ2-1; cdr3_nt: TGTGCCAGTAGTATACCTAGCGGGGGGGCCTACAATGAGCAGTTCTTC; cdr3_aa: CASSIPSGGAYNEQFF
clone_size: NA; d_call: NA; cdr3_length: 15; v_call: TRBV18; j_call: TRBJ1-3; cdr3_nt: TGTGCCAGCTCAACCGACAGGAGTCTGGAAAACACCATATATTTT; cdr3_aa: CASSTDRSLENTIYF
clone_size: NA; d_call: NA; cdr3_length: 13; v_call: TRBV29-1; j_call: TRBJ1-4; cdr3_nt: TGCAGCGTTGGGGGCAGGGCTAATGAAAAACTGTTTTTT; cdr3_aa: CSVGGRANEKLFF
clone_size: NA; d_call: TRBD1; cdr3_length: 14; v_call: TRBV5-1; j_call: TRBJ1-1; cdr3_nt: TGCGCCAGCAGCATCGACAGGGGGCCCACTGAAGCTTTCTTT; cdr3_aa: CASSIDRGPTEAFF
clone_size: NA; d_call: TRBD1; cdr3_length: 15; v_call: TRBV9; j_call: TRBJ2-3; cdr3_nt: TGTGCCAGCAGCGTCCGGGACAGGGGCGCAGATACGCAGTATTTT; cdr3_aa: CASSVRDRGADTQYF
clone_size: few; d_call: NA; cdr3_length: 15; v_call: TRBV19; j_call: TRBJ1-3; cdr3_nt: TGTGCCAGCGCCATCCGGGACAACTCTGGAAACACCATATATTTT; cdr3_aa: CASAIRDNSGNTIYF
clone_size: NA; d_call: NA; cdr3_length: 14; v_call: TRBV7-8; j_call: TRBJ1-5; cdr3_nt: TGTGCCAGCAGCACCCGGACAGGCAATCAGCCCCAGCATTTT; cdr3_aa: CASSTRTGNQPQHF
clone_size: NA; d_call: NA; cdr3_length: 12; v_call: TRBV5-8; j_call: TRBJ2-3; cdr3_nt: TGTGCCAGCAGCTCAGCTAGAAATACGCAGTATTTT; cdr3_aa: CASSSARNTQYF
clone_size: NA; d_call: NA; cdr3_length: 14; v_call: TRBV10-2; j_call: TRBJ2-2; cdr3_nt: TGCGCCAGCATTAATTCACAGGGCACCGGGGAGCTGTTTTTT; cdr3_aa: CASINSQGTGELFF
clone_size: NA; d_call: TRBD1; cdr3_length: 14; v_call: TRBV5-1; j_call: TRBJ1-2; cdr3_nt: TGCGCCAGCAGAGGAACGGGACAGATCTATGGCTACACCTTC; cdr3_aa: CASRGTGQIYGYTF
clone_size: NA; d_call: TRBD1; cdr3_length: 17; v_call: TRBV25-1; j_call: TRBJ1-5; cdr3_nt: TGTGCCAGCAGCGCCGGGACAGGGTCTTATAGCAATCAGCCCCAGCATTTT; cdr3_aa: CASSAGTGSYSNQPQHF
clone_size: once; d_call: NA; cdr3_length: 13; v_call: TRBV29-1; j_call: TRBJ2-2; cdr3_nt: TGCAGCGTTGGGAGACCAGACACCGGGGAGCTGTTTTTT; cdr3_aa: CSVGRPDTGELFF
clone_size: NA; d_call: TRBD1; cdr3_length: 16; v_call: TRBV9; j_call: TRBJ2-1; cdr3_nt: TGTGCCAGCAGCGTAAGGGGGGGACAGGGGAACAATGAGCAGTTCTTC; cdr3_aa: CASSVRGGQGNNEQFF
clone_size: NA; d_call: NA; cdr3_length: 14; v_call: TRBV7-9; j_call: TRBJ1-1; cdr3_nt: TGTGCCAGCAGCTTATGGCGGGATGGCACTGAAGCTTTCTTT; cdr3_aa: CASSLWRDGTEAFF
clone_size: NA; d_call: NA; cdr3_length: 16; v_call: TRBV7-2; j_call: TRBJ1-2; cdr3_nt: TGTGCCAGCAGCTTAGCTGGGGGGGGACGCAACTATGGCTACACCTTC; cdr3_aa: CASSLAGGGRNYGYTF
clone_size: NA; d_call: TRBD1; cdr3_length: 14; v_call: TRBV4-2; j_call: TRBJ2-7; cdr3_nt: TGTGCCAGCAGCCAACGGGACAGGGAGTACGAGCAGTACTTC; cdr3_aa: CASSQRDREYEQYF
clone_size: few; d_call: TRBD1; cdr3_length: 15; v_call: TRBV7-9; j_call: TRBJ2-7; cdr3_nt: TGTGCCAGCAGCTTTCAAGGACAGGGGATCAACGAGCAGTACTTC; cdr3_aa: CASSFQGQGINEQYF
clone_size: NA; d_call: TRBD1; cdr3_length: 13; v_call: TRBV2; j_call: TRBJ2-7; cdr3_nt: TGTGCCAGCAGTGGGACAGGGGTTTACGAGCAGTACTTC; cdr3_aa: CASSGTGVYEQYF
clone_size: NA; d_call: TRBD1; cdr3_length: 15; v_call: TRBV28; j_call: TRBJ1-2; cdr3_nt: TGTGCCAGCACCTCTATTGGACAGGGGGTGGGTGGCTACACCTTC; cdr3_aa: CASTSIGQGVGGYTF
clone_size: NA; d_call: TRBD2; cdr3_length: 17; v_call: TRBV4-2; j_call: TRBJ2-5; cdr3_nt: TGTGCCAGCAGCCAAGAATTACTAGCGGGGGGGCAAGAGACCCAGTACTTC; cdr3_aa: CASSQELLAGGQETQYF
clone_size: NA; d_call: NA; cdr3_length: 13; v_call: TRBV10-3; j_call: TRBJ1-1; cdr3_nt: TGTGCCATCAACCAGGTTGAGGGCACTGAAGCTTTCTTT; cdr3_aa: CAINQVEGTEAFF
clone_size: NA; d_call: NA; cdr3_length: 11; v_call: TRBV2; j_call: TRBJ2-5; cdr3_nt: TGTGCCACCCCAGGGGAGAAGACCCAGTACTTC; cdr3_aa: CATPGEKTQYF
clone_size: NA; d_call: TRBD2; cdr3_length: 14; v_call: TRBV18; j_call: TRBJ2-7; cdr3_nt: TGTGCCAGCTCACCTGGACTAGCGGGGGTCGAGCAGTACTTC; cdr3_aa: CASSPGLAGVEQYF
clone_size: NA; d_call: TRBD2; cdr3_length: 16; v_call: TRBV5-4; j_call: TRBJ2-3; cdr3_nt: TGTGCCAGCAGCTCAACGCCGACTAGCGGGGGTTGGACGCAGTATTTT; cdr3_aa: CASSSTPTSGGWTQYF
clone_size: once; d_call: NA; cdr3_length: 13; v_call: TRBV15; j_call: TRBJ1-2; cdr3_nt: TGTGCCACCAGCAGAGATCGGGGGGATGGCTACACCTTC; cdr3_aa: CATSRDRGDGYTF
clone_size: NA; d_call: TRBD2; cdr3_length: 15; v_call: TRBV5-8; j_call: TRBJ2-3; cdr3_nt: TGTGCCAGCCGGGTTAGCGGGGGACCCACAGATACGCAGTATTTT; cdr3_aa: CASRVSGGPTDTQYF
clone_size: NA; d_call: TRBD1; cdr3_length: 13; v_call: TRBV29-1; j_call: TRBJ2-2; cdr3_nt: TGCAGCACCCGACAGGGGGCGACCGGGGAGCTGTTTTTT; cdr3_aa: CSTRQGATGELFF
clone_size: NA; d_call: NA; cdr3_length: 17; v_call: TRBV4-2; j_call: TRBJ2-2; cdr3_nt: TGTGCCAGCAGCCAAGTTGGGCGGGGCCCCAACACCGGGGAGCTGTTTTTT; cdr3_aa: CASSQVGRGPNTGELFF
clone_size: NA; d_call: TRBD2; cdr3_length: 13; v_call: TRBV2; j_call: TRBJ2-1; cdr3_nt: TGTGCCAGCATGAGCGGGGCTTACAATGAGCAGTTCTTC; cdr3_aa: CASMSGAYNEQFF
clone_size: NA; d_call: NA; cdr3_length: 14; v_call: TRBV6-5; j_call: TRBJ1-1; cdr3_nt: TGTGCCAGCAGACCATACGGGATGAACACTGAAGCTTTCTTT; cdr3_aa: CASRPYGMNTEAFF
clone_size: NA; d_call: TRBD1; cdr3_length: 15; v_call: TRBV7-9; j_call: TRBJ2-7; cdr3_nt: TGTGCCAGCACCCGCGGGACAGGGATCTCCTACGAGCAGTACTTC; cdr3_aa: CASTRGTGISYEQYF
clone_size: NA; d_call: NA; cdr3_length: 16; v_call: TRBV19; j_call: TRBJ2-5; cdr3_nt: TGTGCCAGTAGTATAAGGCCCACCGGGTTTAAAGAGACCCAGTACTTC; cdr3_aa: CASSIRPTGFKETQYF
clone_size: NA; d_call: TRBD2; cdr3_length: 15; v_call: TRBV7-9; j_call: TRBJ2-5; cdr3_nt: TGTGCCAGCAGCTTTAGCGGGGGCTTCCAAGAGACCCAGTACTTC; cdr3_aa: CASSFSGGFQETQYF
clone_size: NA; d_call: TRBD1; cdr3_length: 16; v_call: TRBV28; j_call: TRBJ1-1; cdr3_nt: TGTGCCAGCAGTCCCGGGACAGGGATGCGGCACACTGAAGCTTTCTTT; cdr3_aa: CASSPGTGMRHTEAFF
clone_size: NA; d_call: NA; cdr3_length: 12; v_call: TRBV10-1; j_call: TRBJ2-7; cdr3_nt: TGCGCCAGCAGTGCATCAAACTACGAGCAGTACTTC; cdr3_aa: CASSASNYEQYF
clone_size: NA; d_call: NA; cdr3_length: 16; v_call: TRBV7-9; j_call: TRBJ2-5; cdr3_nt: TGTGCCAGCAGCTCCACCAACTGGGCATACCAAGAGACCCAGTACTTC; cdr3_aa: CASSSTNWAYQETQYF